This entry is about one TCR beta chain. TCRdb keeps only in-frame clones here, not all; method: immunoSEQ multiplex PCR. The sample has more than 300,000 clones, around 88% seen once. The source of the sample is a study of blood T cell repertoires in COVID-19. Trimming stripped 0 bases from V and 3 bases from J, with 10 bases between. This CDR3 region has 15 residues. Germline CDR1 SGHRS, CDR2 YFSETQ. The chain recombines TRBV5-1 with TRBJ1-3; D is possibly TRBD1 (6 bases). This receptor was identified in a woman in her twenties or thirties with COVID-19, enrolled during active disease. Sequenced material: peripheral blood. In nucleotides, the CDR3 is TGCGCCAGCAGCTTGGACAGGGTTCATGGAAACACCATATATTTT. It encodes CASSLDRVHGNTIYF.